This T cell receptor (beta chain) was profiled in a study of blood T cell repertoires in COVID-19. Background on the study: Both acute and convalescent COVID-19 samples were obtained from the United States, Italy and Spain.

Original methodology: Researchers report that nucleated cell counts were estimated from reference gene primer amplification. Profiling relied on immunoSEQ multiplex PCR, and the TCRdb table lists in-frame clones only, not all of them. That table furnishes V, J and clone size, whereas the DNA furnished D and trimming. Of some 250,000 clones in the sample, 80% to 85% were seen once. CDR1 and CDR2 (germline): MNHEY, SVGAGI. The CDR3 has 15 amino acids. The V and J ends lost 6 bases and 3 bases respectively, with 18 bases between them. The table lists this clone with a few counts. This chain links TRBV6-5 with TRBJ2-7; possibly TRBD2 for D (6 bases). The sequenced material came from peripheral blood. The sequence came from a man aged 45-65 years with active or convalescent COVID-19. CDR3 nucleotides: TGTGCCAGCAGCACCCCCCGGAGCGGGCGCTACGAGCAGTACTTC. Amino acids: CASSTPRSGRYEQYF.